The next 23 T cell receptor beta chains were all read from a single sample in a study of siplizumab effects on memory and regulatory T cells. Data came from immunoSEQ multiplex PCR; TCRdb stores just in-frame clones and leaves some out. The profile shows about 64,000 clones, roughly 97% of them singletons. Sequenced input: naive CD8+ T cells sorted from blood. The receptors were gathered from a human donor in good health.

The chain joins TRBV29-1 to TRBJ1-2, with unresolved D. This CDR3 contains 11 residues. The V gene lost 8 bases and the J gene lost 1 base, with 8 bases spanning the gap. Germline-derived CDR1 and CDR2 are SQVTM and ANQGSEA. CDR3 sequence (DNA): TGCAGCAACATCAATAACTATGGCTACACCTTC. This translates into CSNINNYGYTF.

The chain uses TRBV28 and TRBJ1-3, with D perhaps TRBD1 (6 bases). The V gene's germline CDR1 is MDHEN and CDR2 SYDVKM. This CDR3 is 17 amino acids long. With 2 bases removed from V and 4 bases from J, the gap between germline ends came to 18 bases. CDR3 amino acids: CASSLRSSGEAGNTIYF. CDR3 bases: TGTGCCAGCAGTTTACGAAGCTCAGGGGAGGCCGGAAACACCATATATTTT.

The chain recombines TRBV11-3 with TRBJ2-2; no reliable D call. V lost 4 bases, J lost 4 bases, and 16 bases lay in between. Germline lookup yields CDR1 SGHNT and CDR2 YENEEA. CDR3 length equals 16 residues. This chain's CDR3 is CASSSRLGMGTGELFF. The CDR3 DNA sequence: TGTGCCAGCAGCTCTAGACTGGGCATGGGCACCGGGGAGCTGTTTTTT.

This clone was recorded once. CDR3 sequence (DNA): TGTGCCAGCAGTTACTCGCCTTACAATGAGCAGTTCTTC. This codes for CASSYSPYNEQFF. The chain uses TRBV6-5 and TRBJ2-1; no firm D call. CDR1 is MNHEY, CDR2 SVGAGI, per germline. Trimming left V 0 bases short and J 4 bases short, with 4 bases between. The length of the CDR3 is 13 residues.

The CDR3 loop reads CASSIGLGTDTQYF. In DNA, the CDR3 is TGTGCCAGCAGCATCGGACTAGGCACAGATACGCAGTATTTT. This chain connects TRBV5-6 to TRBJ2-3; 7 bases are a match to TRBD2. This CDR3 region has 14 residues. The V gene's germline CDR1 is SGHDT and CDR2 YYEEEE. The V segment lost 4 bases and the J segment 1 base; nucleotides outside the gene matches: 3.

The chain recombines TRBV4-1 with TRBJ2-1, with 9 bases fitting TRBD2. V dropped 3 bases and J dropped 1; count of bases not matched to a gene: 4. This CDR3 contains 16 residues. Germline lookup yields CDR1 MGHRA and CDR2 YSYEKL. The CDR3 loop is CASSQSGGTSYNEQFF. The CDR3 DNA reads TGCGCCAGCAGCCAGAGCGGGGGGACGTCCTACAATGAGCAGTTCTTC.

CDR3 residues: CASTHRSSGDQETQYF. The CDR3 nucleotides read TGTGCCAGCACCCACCGGTCTAGCGGAGACCAAGAGACCCAGTACTTC. J is TRBJ2-5 and V is TRBV5-4; 7 bases line up with TRBD2. Trimming took 6 bases from V and 0 from J; bases not matched to a gene: 11. Germline lookup yields CDR1 SGHNT and CDR2 YYREEE (reference sequence). There are 16 residues in the CDR3.

The chain carries TRBV2 and TRBJ2-3; a possible D gene is TRBD1 (6 bases). The CDR3 has 14 residues. Germline-derived CDR1 and CDR2 are SNHLY and FYNNEI. V lost 9 bases to trimming and J lost 6 bases, with 19 bases between them. CDR3 residues: CARPGHEYTDTQYF. The CDR3 bases are TGTGCCAGACCGGGACACGAGTACACTGATACGCAGTATTTT. Full variable domain (remainder filled in from reference TRBV2 and TRBJ2-3): EPEVTQTPSHQVTQMGQEVILRCVPISNHLYFYWYRQILGQKVEFLVSFYNNEISEKSEIFDDQFSVERPDGSNFTLKIRSTKLEDSAMYFCARPGHEYTDTQYFGPGTRLTVL.

V gene TRBV7-9 combines with J gene TRBJ1-2; 8 bases fit TRBD1. This CDR3 contains 16 residues. Trimming at V came to 1 base and at J to 2 bases, leaving 6 bases not matched to a gene. CDR1 and CDR2 (germline): SEHNR, FQNEAQ (reference sequence). The CDR3 DNA follows: TGTGCCAGCAGCTTAGAACAGGGGGGATGGAACTATGGCTACACCTTC. Amino acids: CASSLEQGGWNYGYTF.

The chain has TRBV6-4 and TRBJ1-2; 7 bases match TRBD1. Germline values: CDR1 MRHNA, CDR2 SNTAGT. The J segment lost 0 bases and the V segment lost 4 bases, leaving 5 bases of the junction unmatched. The length of the CDR3 is 15 residues. The CDR3 spells CASSASTGSNYGYTF. The CDR3 DNA is TGTGCCAGCAGTGCATCGACAGGGTCTAACTATGGCTACACCTTC.

The chain is built from TRBV30 and TRBJ2-3; 12 bases fit TRBD2. V trimming: 0 bases; J trimming: 3 bases; junction bases outside the gene matches: 13. The CDR3 totals 19 residues. From germline, CDR1 is GTSNPN and CDR2 SVGIG (reference sequence). The CDR3 DNA reads TGTGCCTGGAGTGTACGTCTAGCGGGGGGGGGATTTCGAACAGATACGCAGTATTTT. Translation: CAWSVRLAGGGFRTDTQYF.

This clone has just one count. The DNA for the CDR3 is TGCAGCGTTGAAGGTTTGGGACTAGCCACCGGGGAGCTGTTTTTT. It yields the protein CSVEGLGLATGELFF. The chain joins TRBV29-1 to TRBJ2-2; 9 bases line up with TRBD2. The ends lost 1 base at V and 4 bases at J; junction bases unmatched: 4. The CDR3 contains 15 residues. CDR1 and CDR2 (germline): SQVTM, ANQGSEA.

The chain joins TRBV2 to TRBJ2-7; 10 bases align to TRBD2. CDR1 and CDR2 from the germline V gene are SNHLY and FYNNEI. The CDR3 spans 14 residues. Trimming at V came to 6 bases and at J to 5 bases, leaving 7 bases not matched to a gene. The CDR3 region has the DNA TGTGCCAGCAGGCTTAGCGGGGGGACTGACGAGCAGTACTTC. As protein: CASRLSGGTDEQYF. Using reference TRBV2 and TRBJ2-7 for the parts outside the CDR3, the full variable domain is EPEVTQTPSHQVTQMGQEVILRCVPISNHLYFYWYRQILGQKVEFLVSFYNNEISEKSEIFDDQFSVERPDGSNFTLKIRSTKLEDSAMYFCASRLSGGTDEQYFGPGTRLTVT.

The V gene is TRBV2, the J gene TRBJ2-3; 11 nucleotides agree with TRBD2. Trimming removed 1 base from V and 7 bases from J; junction bases left unmatched: 7. The germline gives CDR1 SNHLY, CDR2 FYNNEI. The CDR3 contains 16 residues. Here the CDR3 reads CASSEGLAGGLYTQYF. For the CDR3, the DNA is TGTGCCAGCAGTGAAGGGTTAGCGGGGGGGCTATATACGCAGTATTTT. The whole variable domain, remainder taken from reference TRBV2 and TRBJ2-3, is EPEVTQTPSHQVTQMGQEVILRCVPISNHLYFYWYRQILGQKVEFLVSFYNNEISEKSEIFDDQFSVERPDGSNFTLKIRSTKLEDSAMYFCASSEGLAGGLYTQYFGPGTRLTVL.

This rearrangement joins TRBV11-2 to TRBJ2-7, with TRBD1 matching over 7 bases. Trimming cost V 3 bases and J 4 bases; bases outside gene matches: 3. This CDR3 region has 13 residues. Germline V CDR1 and CDR2: SGHAT, FQNNGV. The CDR3 protein is CASSFDRVYEQYF. DNA of the CDR3: TGTGCCAGCAGCTTTGACAGGGTGTACGAGCAGTACTTC.

This clone was detected only once. The genes are TRBV29-1 and TRBJ2-7; D tentatively fits TRBD1 or TRBD2 (6 bases each). The CDR3 is 13 residues long. Germline lookup yields CDR1 SQVTM and CDR2 ANQGSEA. Trimming pared 7 bases from V and 1 base from J, leaving 14 bases between. The CDR3 is CSGGDIESYEQYF. The CDR3, as DNA: TGCAGCGGGGGGGACATTGAGTCCTACGAGCAGTACTTC.

The chain has TRBV25-1 and TRBJ2-7, with 8 bases identical to TRBD1. The CDR3 contains 13 residues. Germline-derived CDR1 and CDR2 are MGHDK and SYGVNS. V trimming: 4 bases; J trimming: 2 bases; junction bases outside the gene matches: 1. The CDR3 protein is CASSVDRAYEQYF. The CDR3 region has the DNA TGTGCCAGCAGTGTGGACAGGGCCTACGAGCAGTACTTC.

The chain uses TRBV5-1 and TRBJ2-5; TRBD1 matches 9 bases. The DNA end is a closer match to TRBJ2-7, so the J assignment may be wrong. CDR3 length: 15 amino acids. Germline CDR1 SGHRS, CDR2 YFSETQ. CDR3: CASSPAGTGSHEQYF. For the CDR3, the DNA is TGCGCCAGCAGCCCCGCCGGGACAGGGTCCCACGAGCAGTACTTC.

The V gene is TRBV28, the J gene TRBJ1-1, with 7 bases fitting TRBD1. With 5 bases clipped from V and 1 base from J, the junction kept 7 bases outside the gene matches. The CDR3 is made up of 15 amino acids. From germline, CDR1 is MDHEN and CDR2 SYDVKM. The CDR3 DNA reads as TGTGCCAGCAGTACAACCGGGACAGAGAACACTGAAGCTTTCTTT. Translation gives CASSTTGTENTEAFF.

The CDR3 DNA sequence: TGTGCCAGCAGCTTAATGGGCGGGGCTTACGAGCAGTACTTC. As protein: CASSLMGGAYEQYF. The chain links TRBV7-2 to TRBJ2-7, with TRBD2 as a possible D gene (6 bases). The CDR3 has 14 residues. V was pared by 2 bases and J by 4 bases, with 12 bases between. Germline loops: CDR1 SGHTA, CDR2 FQGNSA.

The chain combines TRBV7-9 with TRBJ2-5; perhaps TRBD1 as D (5 bases). Germline CDR1 is SEHNR and CDR2 is FQNEAQ (reference sequence). This CDR3 has 15 amino acids. The V and J ends lost 2 bases and 5 bases respectively, with 15 bases between them. The CDR3 protein is CASSLLPDTSETQYF. CDR3 in DNA: TGTGCCAGCAGCTTACTGCCGGACACCTCGGAGACCCAGTACTTC.

The chain uses TRBV30 and TRBJ2-7, with D tentatively TRBD2 (6 bases). V dropped 3 bases and J dropped 3 bases, with 12 bases sitting between them. Per the germline V gene, CDR1 is GTSNPN and CDR2 is SVGIG (reference sequence). This CDR3 spans 13 amino acids. The CDR3 here is CAWRIRGIYEQYF. In nucleotides, the CDR3 is TGTGCCTGGAGAATCCGGGGGATCTACGAGCAGTACTTC.

The CDR3 DNA reads TGTGCCAGCAGCAGACCCCAAGGGGATACGCAGTATTTT. This gives the protein CASSRPQGDTQYF. The chain combines TRBV2 with TRBJ2-3; D remains unclear. CDR3 length equals 13 residues. CDR1 is SNHLY and CDR2 is FYNNEI in the germline V gene. V was clipped by 6 bases and J by 6 bases, with 13 bases between them.